This T cell receptor (beta chain) is drawn from a study of blood T cell repertoires in COVID-19. Study summary: COVID-19 samples from acute and convalescent phases originated in the United States, Italy and Spain. Nucleic acid was either cDNA or gDNA, and it came from T cells, B-cell-depleted T cells, or PBMCs.

This table comes from immunoSEQ multiplex PCR, and its TCRdb copy is limited to in-frame clones, with some not included. The data show about 350,000 clones, about nine tenths seen once. Study members were between about 18 and 90 years old and lived in over 20 US regions. Input material: PBMCs or T cells enriched from blood (not recorded which). The clonotype comes from a woman in her 30s who had been exposed to COVID-19.

In nucleotides, the CDR3 is TGTGCCAGCAGCCTCGACAGGGTATGGTCACCCCTCCACTTT. It codes for CASSLDRVWSPLHF. V usage is TRBV27 and J usage is TRBJ1-6; 7 bases map to TRBD1. The length of the CDR3 is 14 residues. Germline V gene lookup returns CDR1 MNHEY and CDR2 SMNVEV (reference sequence). V shed 6 bases, J shed 10 bases, and the junction held 9 bases outside the gene matches.